This T cell receptor (beta chain) was documented in a study of spatial heterogeneity in lung cancer. Specified time point: sample taken at primary tumor resection. The approximately 70 donors had untreated early-stage non-small cell lung cancer. Sequencing was performed on whole RNA extracted from tumor and nontumor lung tissue, or from frozen PBMC, and the material was left unsorted. V lost 4 bases, J lost 7 bases, and 18 bases lay in between. There are 15 residues in the CDR3. From germline, CDR1 is LGHNA and CDR2 YNFKEQ. This clonotype is medium-sized by share. Its antigen remains unidentified. TCRdb re-called the 5' RACE reads with MiXCR, one entry per CDR3 protein. The sample has roughly 19,000 distinct CDR3 sequences, around a sixth seen once. Study-level findings and limits: Expanded alpha and beta TCR counts within tumors tracked tumor mutation counts. Expanded TCRs that were ubiquitous or regional had counts tracking ubiquitous and regional nonsynonymous mutations, respectively.

The chain employs TRBV4-2 and TRBJ2-3; D might be TRBD2 (5 bases). Sequencing was performed on lung tumor tissue, taken at surgery. The receptor's source is a female donor with early-stage non-small cell lung cancer. The CDR3 protein is CASSLEVTSPYTQYF. The CDR3 DNA reads TGTGCCAGCAGCCTTGAAGTAACTAGTCCTTATACGCAGTATTTT.